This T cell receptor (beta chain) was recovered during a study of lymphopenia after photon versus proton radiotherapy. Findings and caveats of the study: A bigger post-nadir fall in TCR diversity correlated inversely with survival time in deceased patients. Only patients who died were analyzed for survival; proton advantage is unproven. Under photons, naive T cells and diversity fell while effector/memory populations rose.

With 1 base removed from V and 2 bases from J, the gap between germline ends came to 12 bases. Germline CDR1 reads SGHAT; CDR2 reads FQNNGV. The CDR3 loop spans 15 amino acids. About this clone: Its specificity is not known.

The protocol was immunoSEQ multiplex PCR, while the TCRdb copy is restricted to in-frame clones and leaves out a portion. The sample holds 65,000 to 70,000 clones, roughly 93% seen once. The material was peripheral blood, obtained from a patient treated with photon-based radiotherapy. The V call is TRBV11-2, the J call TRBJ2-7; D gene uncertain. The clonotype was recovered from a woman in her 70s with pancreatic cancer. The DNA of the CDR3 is TGTGCCAGCAGCTTAGTCGACACCCCGGCCTACGAGCAGTACTTC. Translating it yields CASSLVDTPAYEQYF.